The present TCR beta chain was sequenced within a study of identical twins. With 0 bases removed from V and 3 bases from J, the gap between germline ends came to 16 bases. Germline CDR1 DFQATT, CDR2 SNEGSKA (reference sequence). This CDR3 is built from 16 residues. A word on this clonotype: What it binds is not known.

Overall study findings and caveats: Among beta out-of-frame sequences, excess sharing between twins appeared weaker.

TCRdb used MiXCR to reprocess the 5' RACE reads, holding one entry per CDR3 protein. This sample carries approximately 890,000 distinct CDR3 sequences, 9% to 15% of them seen once, and the ten largest clones take around 1.5%. These same data were also listed under a study on yellow fever vaccine responses in identical twins.

The sequencing sample was made of PBMCs. The chain is built from TRBV20-1 and TRBJ2-3; D is possibly TRBD1 or TRBD2 (5 bases each). This receptor was taken from a woman younger than 35 in good health. CDR3: CSARDSRDGATDTQYF. DNA of the CDR3: TGCAGTGCTAGAGATTCGAGGGACGGCGCAACAGATACGCAGTATTTT.